Listed below are T cell receptor beta chains from one sample, sequenced in a study of CD8 T cells in ankylosing spondylitis. Using its own MiXCR run on the 5' RACE reads, TCRdb lists one record per CDR3 protein. Among 200,000 to 300,000 distinct CDR3 sequences listed, 24% were seen once. Sample: blood, either unsorted or a sorted T cell fraction (not recorded which). These receptors came from a male donor with ankylosing spondylitis or in good health (not recorded which). The CDR3 runs from the conserved cysteine through the conserved F or W. The D gene is left open where the match is weak. Not all rows give a size; the values are once, few, many and, for expanded clones, a class.

cdr3_aa cdr3_nt clone_size v_call d_call j_call
CASSVGGVYTDTQYF TGTGCCAGCAGCGTAGGGGGGGTGTACACAGATACGCAGTATTTT many TRBV9 . TRBJ2-3
CSPLGQETQYF TGCAGTCCCCTGGGGCAAGAGACCCAGTACTTC few TRBV20-1 . TRBJ2-5
CASRGQMYNSPLHF TGCGCCAGCCGGGGACAAATGTATAATTCACCCCTCCACTTT few TRBV5-1 . TRBJ1-6
CSVYRRCNSPLHF TGCAGCGTTTACAGGAGGTGTAATTCACCCCTCCACTTT . TRBV29-1 . TRBJ1-6
CATSDDLFFTGELFF TGTGCCACCAGTGATGATCTCTTTTTCACCGGGGAGCTGTTTTTT few TRBV24-1 . TRBJ2-2
CASSSPDTSNYEQYF TGTGCCAGCAGTTCCCCCGACACTTCCAACTACGAGCAGTACTTC . TRBV12-3/TRBV12-4 . TRBJ2-7
CASSLARANEQFF TGTGCCAGCAGTTTAGCGAGGGCAAATGAGCAGTTCTTC many TRBV12-3/TRBV12-4 . TRBJ2-1
CASARGFGANVLTF TGTGCCAGCGCCCGGGGGTTTGGGGCCAACGTCCTGACTTTC . TRBV7-9 . TRBJ2-6
CASSLPRTLTYNEQFF TGTGCCAGCAGCCTACCCCGGACGCTTACCTACAATGAGCAGTTCTTC many TRBV12-3/TRBV12-4 . TRBJ2-1
CASSLYSGGPSYNEQFF TGTGCCAGCAGTTTATATAGCGGGGGGCCTTCTTACAATGAGCAGTTCTTC . TRBV12-3/TRBV12-4 TRBD2 TRBJ2-1
CASSARGNEQFF TGTGCCAGCAGCGCCAGGGGGAATGAGCAGTTCTTC many TRBV12-3/TRBV12-4 TRBD1 TRBJ2-1
CSVETGVGYTF TGCAGCGTTGAAACAGGGGTGGGCTACACCTTC many TRBV29-1 TRBD1 TRBJ1-2
CASSLGVVATDTQYF TGTGCCAGCAGCTTAGGGGTCGTGGCCACAGATACGCAGTATTTT many TRBV11-2 . TRBJ2-3
CASRVSALRGVTDTQYF TGTGCCAGCAGGGTCTCGGCCTTGCGGGGGGTCACAGATACGCAGTATTTT many TRBV12-3/TRBV12-4 TRBD2 TRBJ2-3
CAISRQGATYEQYF TGTGCCATCAGCAGACAGGGGGCCACCTACGAGCAGTACTTC . TRBV10-3 TRBD1 TRBJ2-7
CASSPQGQPQHF TGTGCCAGCAGCCCACAGGGACAGCCCCAGCATTTT few TRBV12-3/TRBV12-4 . TRBJ1-5
CASSLPPLAETQYF TGTGCCAGCAGCTTGCCCCCCCTAGCTGAGACCCAGTACTTC . TRBV7-6 . TRBJ2-5
CSARVLLAGGWPEQFF TGCAGTGCTAGAGTACTGCTAGCGGGGGGCTGGCCTGAGCAGTTCTTC many TRBV20-1 TRBD2 TRBJ2-1
CASLGAGETQYF TGTGCCAGCCTTGGCGCCGGGGAGACCCAGTACTTC many TRBV2 . TRBJ2-5
CATSRTSGGLETQYF TGTGCCACCAGCCGGACTAGCGGGGGGTTGGAGACCCAGTACTTC . TRBV24-1 TRBD2 TRBJ2-5
CASSWDRNTEAFF TGTGCCAGCAGCTGGGACAGAAACACTGAAGCTTTCTTT many TRBV5-6 TRBD1 TRBJ1-1
CSGLPSVGRNNYGYTF TGCAGTGGTCTCCCTTCAGTAGGACGAAATAACTATGGCTACACCTTC many TRBV20-1 . TRBJ1-2
CASTNLGGAGETQYF TGTGCCAGCACTAACCTCGGGGGTGCCGGGGAGACCCAGTACTTC . TRBV6-1 . TRBJ2-5
CASSLGVGTQYF TGTGCCAGCAGTTTAGGGGTGGGTACGCAGTATTTT many TRBV12-3/TRBV12-4 . TRBJ2-3
CASSAGTGGASYNEQFF TGTGCCAGCAGCGCCGGGACAGGGGGCGCGTCCTACAATGAGCAGTTCTTC . TRBV7-6 TRBD1 TRBJ2-1
CASSPPGTGYGYTF TGTGCCAGCAGCCCACCCGGGACAGGCTATGGCTACACCTTC . TRBV5-5 TRBD1 TRBJ1-2
CASSSKGQGNTGELFF TGCGCCAGCAGCTCAAAGGGACAGGGGAACACCGGGGAGCTGTTTTTT . TRBV5-1 TRBD1 TRBJ2-2
CSARVTGIGEQYF TGCAGTGCTAGGGTGACAGGGATTGGGGAGCAGTACTTC few TRBV20-1 TRBD1 TRBJ2-7
CASSLVRGHTQYF TGTGCCAGCAGCTTAGTTCGGGGGCATACGCAGTATTTT many TRBV11-2 . TRBJ2-3
CSAASNRGGQETQYF TGCAGTGCCGCCTCAAATCGGGGCGGACAAGAGACCCAGTACTTC many TRBV20-1 . TRBJ2-5
CASSYSGQGASDTQYF TGTGCCAGCAGTTACTCGGGACAGGGGGCCTCAGATACGCAGTATTTT . TRBV6-5 TRBD1 TRBJ2-3
CSADRSSGANVLTF TGCAGTGCAGACAGGAGCTCTGGGGCCAACGTCCTGACTTTC many TRBV20-1 . TRBJ2-6
CASSRITGGGSTDTQYF TGTGCCAGCAGTCGTATTACTGGGGGGGGGAGCACAGATACGCAGTATTTT . TRBV12-3/TRBV12-4 TRBD2 TRBJ2-3
CASSRDRDITEAFF TGTGCCAGCAGTCGGGACAGGGATATTACTGAAGCTTTCTTT many TRBV27 TRBD1 TRBJ1-1
CASSPDFSTDTQYF TGTGCCAGCAGCCCCGACTTTAGCACAGATACGCAGTATTTT few TRBV6-1 . TRBJ2-3
CSARGDGDEQYF TGCAGTGCTAGAGGGGATGGGGACGAGCAGTACTTC many TRBV20-1 . TRBJ2-7
CAISESGNYEQYF TGTGCCATCAGTGAGTCGGGGAACTACGAGCAGTACTTC few TRBV10-3 . TRBJ2-7
CASSLAGSPETQYF TGTGCCAGCAGCTTAGCGGGGAGCCCGGAGACCCAGTACTTC . TRBV5-5 TRBD2 TRBJ2-5
CASSKDRATQETQYF TGTGCCAGTAGTAAGGACAGGGCGACCCAAGAGACCCAGTACTTC many TRBV19 TRBD1 TRBJ2-5
CSARHGGRGLREQYF TGCAGTGCTAGGCATGGGGGGCGAGGGCTTCGCGAGCAGTACTTC . TRBV20-1 . TRBJ2-7
CASRYPEGADTQYF TGTGCCAGCAGGTATCCGGAGGGTGCAGATACGCAGTATTTT . TRBV28 . TRBJ2-3
CASSFQGMGNSPLHF TGTGCCAGCAGTTTCCAGGGGATGGGGAATTCACCCCTCCACTTT many TRBV12-3/TRBV12-4 . TRBJ1-6
CSASTDGGTDTQYF TGCAGTGCTAGTACGGACGGAGGCACAGATACGCAGTATTTT . TRBV20-1 . TRBJ2-3
CASSTSGGYNEQFF TGCGCCAGCTCTACTAGCGGGGGCTACAATGAGCAGTTCTTC . TRBV10-1 TRBD2 TRBJ2-1
CSVKRGVGNNQPQHF TGCAGTGTTAAGCGAGGGGTAGGAAACAATCAGCCCCAGCATTTT few TRBV20-1 . TRBJ1-5
CASSVRGGTYNEQFF TGTGCCAGCAGTGTGCGCGGGGGAACCTACAATGAGCAGTTCTTC many TRBV2 TRBD2 TRBJ2-1
CASSQTTYEQYF TGTGCCAGCAGCCAAACTACCTACGAGCAGTACTTC . TRBV3-1 . TRBJ2-7
CASSPRHAGANVLTF TGTGCCAGCTCACCACGTCACGCTGGGGCCAACGTCCTGACTTTC few TRBV18 . TRBJ2-6
CASSPRKADTQYF TGTGCCAGCAGTCCGCGTAAGGCAGATACGCAGTATTTT . TRBV12-3/TRBV12-4 . TRBJ2-3
CASSQGTGGGTDTQYF TGTGCCAGCAGCCAAGGGACAGGGGGAGGAACAGATACGCAGTATTTT many TRBV3-1 TRBD1 TRBJ2-3
CASSFGTGPGEQYF TGTGCCAGCAGTTTCGGGACAGGCCCAGGAGAGCAGTACTTC many TRBV12-3/TRBV12-4 TRBD1 TRBJ2-7
CASSRGQLPQETQYF TGTGCCAGCAGTCGCGGACAGCTACCTCAAGAGACCCAGTACTTC . TRBV27 . TRBJ2-5
CASSRSTGNEQYF TGTGCCAGCAGTCGTTCTACAGGGAACGAGCAGTACTTC . TRBV28 . TRBJ2-7
CATSGGVWDSNQPQHF TGTGCCACCAGTGGGGGTGTGTGGGATAGCAATCAGCCCCAGCATTTT many TRBV24-1 . TRBJ1-5
CASSGSETQYF TGCGCCAGCAGCGGGAGCGAGACCCAGTACTTC . TRBV5-1 . TRBJ2-5
CASSFSPPAEQYF TGTGCCAGCAGTTTCAGTCCCCCGGCCGAGCAGTACTTC . TRBV12-3/TRBV12-4 . TRBJ2-7
CSARTSGTVVTGELFF TGCAGTGCTAGAACCTCAGGGACGGTGGTCACCGGGGAGCTGTTTTTT many TRBV20-1 . TRBJ2-2